Included here is one TCR beta chain sequence, with context. Its antigen remains unidentified. This entry is derived from a study of CD8 T cells in ankylosing spondylitis. Findings of the study overall: A motif of under 10 highly homologous TCR beta variants was seen as apparently characteristic of ankylosing spondylitis blood.

For TCR beta, libraries came from quantitative 5'-RACE with molecular barcodes. One entry per CDR3 protein, called by TCRdb with MiXCR from the 5' RACE reads. Among approximately 250,000 distinct CDR3 sequences listed, 30% to 40% were seen once. The CDR3 runs to 13 residues. The germline V gene encodes CDR1 SGDLS and CDR2 YYNGEE. V lost 0 bases and J lost 14, with 16 bases in between. Material for sequencing was blood, either unsorted or a sorted T cell fraction (not recorded which). This chain connects TRBV9 to TRBJ2-3; no firm D call. The receptor comes from a male donor with ankylosing spondylitis or in good health (not recorded which). DNA of the CDR3: TGTGCCAGCAGCGTAGGCAAGGCTATTCGCTCGTATTTT. This sequence encodes CASSVGKAIRSYF.